This T cell receptor (beta chain) was identified in a study of tumor and adjacent non-tumor tissue in lung cancer. Study details: Patients were aged about 31 to 76, 9 to 10 men and about 5 women, stage I to III.

CDR1 is SGHNT, CDR2 YYREEE, per germline (reference sequence). Trimming pared 0 bases from V and 8 bases from J, leaving 15 bases between. CDR3 size: 16 residues. A modified ARM-PCR protocol with three rounds of nested PCR amplified TCRbeta. TCRdb analysed the multiplex PCR reads with MiXCR anew, one entry per CDR3 protein. The table shows tens of thousands of distinct CDR3 sequences, with roughly 70% occurring only once. This sample's RNA came from whole unsorted tissue. Points from the study as a whole: Compared with tumor, normal lung showed significantly lower TCR diversity. In normal lung, the top 100 clones were significantly more dominant than in tumor. Tumor TCR diversity, when higher, was linked to shorter survival.

As regards this clonotype: Its antigen remains unknown. This may come from a read error, since a much larger clone is one base off.

The sample taken for sequencing was lung tumor tissue. This clonotype was obtained from a man aged 55 to 69 with non-small cell lung cancer. The J gene is TRBJ1-6, the V gene TRBV5-4; D uncertain. CDR3 in amino acids: CASSLAGAFFYSPLHF. For the CDR3, the DNA is TGTGCCAGCAGCTTGGCGGGCGCATTTTTCTATTCACCCCTCCACTTT.